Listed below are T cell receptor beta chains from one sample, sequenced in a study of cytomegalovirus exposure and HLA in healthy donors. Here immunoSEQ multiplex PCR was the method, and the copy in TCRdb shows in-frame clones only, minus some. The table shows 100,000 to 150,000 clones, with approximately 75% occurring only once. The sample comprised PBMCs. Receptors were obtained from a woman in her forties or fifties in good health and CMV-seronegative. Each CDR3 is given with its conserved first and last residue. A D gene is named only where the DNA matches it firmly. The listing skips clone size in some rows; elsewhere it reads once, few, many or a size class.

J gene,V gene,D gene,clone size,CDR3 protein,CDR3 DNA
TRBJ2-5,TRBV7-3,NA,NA,CASSLGPAETQYF,TGTGCCAGCAGCTTAGGGCCGGCCGAGACCCAGTACTTC
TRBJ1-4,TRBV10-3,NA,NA,CAISENGIAGEKLFF,TGTGCCATCAGTGAGAACGGGATAGCAGGCGAAAAACTGTTTTTT
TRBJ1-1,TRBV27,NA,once,CASSYNSRYTEAFF,TGTGCCAGCAGTTATAACAGCCGCTACACTGAAGCTTTCTTT
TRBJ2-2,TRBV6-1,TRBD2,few,CASSLGLAGPGELFF,TGTGCCAGCAGTTTGGGACTAGCGGGCCCCGGGGAGCTGTTTTTT
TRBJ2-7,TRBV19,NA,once,CASSNSGLSASHEQYF,TGTGCCAGTAGTAACTCAGGGCTATCGGCTTCCCACGAGCAGTACTTC
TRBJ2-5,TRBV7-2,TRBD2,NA,CASRASGRATETQYF,TGTGCCAGCAGGGCTAGCGGGAGGGCCACGGAGACCCAGTACTTC
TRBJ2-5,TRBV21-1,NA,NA,CASSKVVGTGSFRNEQYF,NA
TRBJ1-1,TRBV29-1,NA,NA,CSVGLSTEAFF,TGCAGCGTTGGACTGAGCACTGAAGCTTTCTTT
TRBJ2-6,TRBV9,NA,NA,CASSPPGSRANVLTF,TGTGCCAGCAGCCCCCCGGGTTCAAGGGCCAACGTCCTGACTTTC
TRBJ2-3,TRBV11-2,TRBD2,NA,CASSLASGRDTQYF,TGTGCCAGCAGCTTAGCTAGCGGGAGAGATACGCAGTATTTT